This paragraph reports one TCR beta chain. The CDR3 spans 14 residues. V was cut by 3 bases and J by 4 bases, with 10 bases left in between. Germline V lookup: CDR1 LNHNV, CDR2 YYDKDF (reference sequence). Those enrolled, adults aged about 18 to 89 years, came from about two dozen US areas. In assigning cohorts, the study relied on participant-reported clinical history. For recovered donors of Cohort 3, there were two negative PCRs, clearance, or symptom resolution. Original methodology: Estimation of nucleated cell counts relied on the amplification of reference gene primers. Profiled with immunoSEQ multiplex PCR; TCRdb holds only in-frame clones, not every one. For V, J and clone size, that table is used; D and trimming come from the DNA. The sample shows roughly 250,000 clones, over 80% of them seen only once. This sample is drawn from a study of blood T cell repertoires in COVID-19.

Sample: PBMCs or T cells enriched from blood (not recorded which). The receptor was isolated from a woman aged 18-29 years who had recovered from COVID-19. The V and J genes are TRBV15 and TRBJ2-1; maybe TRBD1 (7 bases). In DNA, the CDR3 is TGTGCCACCAGCAGGCGGGGACAGTACAATGAGCAGTTCTTC. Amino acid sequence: CATSRRGQYNEQFF.